This T cell receptor beta chain was captured in a study of CD8+ T cells in alopecia areata. Treatment indicated: oral pan-JAK inhibitor, 5-10 mg twice daily. cDNA prepared by RNA extraction and subsequent reverse transcription served as the template for sequencing. Generated by immunoSEQ multiplex PCR, the TCRdb table keeps only in-frame clones and is missing some. This sample carries fewer than 250,000 clones, more than 30% of them seen once, and the ten largest clones take just under 0.5%. Germline loops: CDR1 SQVTM, CDR2 ANQGSEA. Germline trimming cut 7 bases from V and 0 bases from J; bases unmatched to any gene: 5. CDR3 length: 14 residues.

This clonotype originated in a human donor with alopecia areata. The material was CD4+ T cells sorted from blood, obtained between weeks 30 and 35, from a patient treated with tofacitinib. The chain is built from TRBV29-1 and TRBJ2-2; 7 bases map to TRBD1. The CDR3 loop is CSAMTGSNTGELFF. CDR3 coding DNA: TGCAGCGCAATGACAGGGTCGAACACCGGGGAGCTGTTTTTT.